The 16 T cell receptor beta chains below all came from one sample that was sequenced in a study of blood T cell repertoires in COVID-19. TCRdb keeps only in-frame clones here, not all; method: immunoSEQ multiplex PCR. The table records more than 250,000 clones, approximately 88% of them present only once. Sequencing was performed on peripheral blood. The receptors were sampled from a man younger than 30 who had recovered from COVID-19.

V is TRBV2 and J is TRBJ2-1, with a tentative D call TRBD2 (5 bases). Germline V CDR1 and CDR2: SNHLY, FYNNEI. The CDR3 runs to 13 residues. Trimming shortened V by 10 bases and J by 9 bases, and 19 bases separated the two germline ends. The CDR3 is CATKTPEGVEQFF. CDR3 nucleotide sequence: TGTGCCACAAAGACCCCTGAGGGTGTTGAGCAGTTCTTC.

The rearrangement joins TRBV29-1 to TRBJ1-1; no clear D gene. Trimming shortened V by 4 bases and J by 1 base, and 10 bases separated the two germline ends. Germline-derived CDR1 and CDR2 are SQVTM and ANQGSEA. This CDR3 has 13 amino acids. CDR3 loop: CSVGSFSNTEAFF. CDR3 nucleotide sequence: TGCAGCGTTGGAAGCTTCTCGAACACTGAAGCTTTCTTT.

The gene calls are TRBV5-6 and TRBJ1-2; D gene uncertain. This CDR3 has 12 residues. Germline lookup yields CDR1 SGHDT and CDR2 YYEEEE. V gave up 2 bases and J gave up 4 bases, with 6 bases separating them. CDR3 amino acids: CASSLGGYGYTF. CDR3 DNA sequence: TGTGCCAGCAGCTTAGGCGGCTATGGCTACACCTTC.

V is TRBV6-2 or TRBV6-3 and J is TRBJ2-7; TRBD1 is a possible D gene (6 bases). The CDR3 extends over 21 amino acids. V was cut by 0 bases and J by 0 bases, with 27 bases left in between. The germline V gene has CDR1 MNHEY and CDR2 SVGEGT. The CDR3: CASSYSPHVMGPGQSSYEQYF. In DNA form, the CDR3 reads TGTGCCAGCAGTTACTCGCCCCACGTTATGGGGCCTGGACAGAGCTCCTACGAGCAGTACTTC.

This rearrangement joins TRBV11-2 to TRBJ1-4; unclear D gene. The CDR3 loop spans 14 amino acids. Per germline, CDR1 SGHAT and CDR2 FQNNGV. The V end was cut by 0 bases, the J end by 8 bases, with 10 bases between. The CDR3 sequence is CASSLDRTHEKLFF. In DNA form, the CDR3 reads TGTGCCAGCAGCTTAGATCGTACTCACGAAAAACTGTTTTTT.

CDR3 DNA sequence: TGTGCCAGCAGCCCTCAAGCGGGCCGCACAGATACGCAGTATTTT. This sequence encodes CASSPQAGRTDTQYF. The V call is TRBV5-4, the J call TRBJ2-3; D might be TRBD2 (6 bases). V gave up 4 bases and J gave up 1 base, with 13 bases separating them. This CDR3 is built from 15 residues. CDR1 SGHNT and CDR2 YYREEE come from the germline V gene (reference sequence).

The sample holds one count of this clone. The V call is TRBV10-3, the J call TRBJ1-2; the D is unclear. This CDR3 has 14 amino acids. With 4 bases removed from V and 0 bases from J, the gap between germline ends came to 9 bases. Germline assignment: CDR1 ENHRY and CDR2 SYGVKD. The CDR3 here is CAISGASTNYGYTF. CDR3 nucleotides: TGTGCCATCAGTGGGGCGTCTACTAACTATGGCTACACCTTC.

The rearrangement uses TRBV4-2 and TRBJ1-2; TRBD1 is a possible D gene (6 bases). This CDR3 spans 14 amino acids. The germline V gene encodes CDR1 LGHNA and CDR2 YNFKEQ. With 0 bases removed from V and 3 bases from J, the gap between germline ends came to 8 bases. The CDR3 here is CASSQDGTYYGYTF. CDR3 sequence (DNA): TGTGCCAGCAGCCAAGACGGGACATACTATGGCTACACCTTC.

The rearrangement joins TRBV27 to TRBJ1-1; TRBD1 matches at 8 bases. Germline V gene lookup returns CDR1 MNHEY and CDR2 SMNVEV (reference sequence). The junction had 11 bases not matched to a gene; V was cut back by 6 bases and J by 5 bases. There are 15 residues in the CDR3. For the CDR3, the DNA is TGTGCCAGCAGCCTCTCTCAGGGGGCGCGAACTGAAGCTTTCTTT. Its protein is CASSLSQGARTEAFF.

This chain uses TRBV18 with TRBJ1-3; 8 nucleotides line up with TRBD1. Germline lookup yields CDR1 KGHSH and CDR2 LQKENI. V lost 0 bases and J lost 2; bases outside the gene matches: 6. CDR3 length: 17 residues. The CDR3 DNA sequence: TGTGCCAGCTCACCACCGGACAGGGCAACCCCTGGAAACACCATATATTTT. It specifies CASSPPDRATPGNTIYF.

V and J are TRBV7-8 and TRBJ2-7; D ambiguous. The germline gives CDR1 SGHVS, CDR2 FQNEAQ. Trimming took off 2 bases at V and 0 bases at J, with 14 bases between the two ends. The CDR3 is 16 amino acids. CDR3 region: CASSLMVAPVSYEQYF. The CDR3 nucleotides are TGTGCCAGCAGCTTAATGGTAGCCCCAGTCTCCTACGAGCAGTACTTC.

The chain combines TRBV19 with TRBJ2-2; 9 bases agree with TRBD2. Germline V gene data show CDR1 as LNHDA and CDR2 as SQIVND (reference sequence). The V gene end was trimmed by 10 bases and the J gene end by 4 bases; junction bases not matched to a gene: 7. The CDR3 is 14 residues long. The CDR3 is CATKREAGTGELFF. DNA of the CDR3: TGTGCCACCAAGCGGGAGGCGGGCACCGGGGAGCTGTTTTTT. Full variable domain (missing parts from reference TRBV19 and TRBJ2-2): DGGITQSPKYLFRKEGQNVTLSCEQNLNHDAMYWYRQDPGQGLRLIYYSQIVNDFQKGDIAEGYSVSREKKESFPLTVTSAQKNPTAFYLCATKREAGTGELFFGEGSRLTVL.

The count of this clone is one. The chain links TRBV30 to TRBJ2-1, with D perhaps TRBD2 (5 bases). Trimming stripped 2 bases from V and 4 bases from J, with 12 bases between. Germline values: CDR1 GTSNPN, CDR2 SVGIG (reference sequence). This CDR3 has 14 amino acids. The CDR3 coding sequence is TGTGCCTGGAGTCCAAGGACTTTTTACAATGAGCAGTTCTTC. This translates into CAWSPRTFYNEQFF.

The gene calls are TRBV2 and TRBJ2-7; the match to TRBD1 covers 10 bases. Losses at the gene ends were 2 bases for V and 2 bases for J; bases not matched to a gene: 6. Germline values: CDR1 SNHLY, CDR2 FYNNEI. This CDR3 is 16 amino acids long. The CDR3 DNA is TGTGCCAGCAGTGAAATGGGACAGGGGACCGCCTACGAGCAGTACTTC. Residues: CASSEMGQGTAYEQYF.

The V call is TRBV28, the J call TRBJ1-1, with D possibly matching TRBD1 (5 bases). This CDR3 has 15 residues. Germline CDR1 and CDR2: MDHEN and SYDVKM. V was trimmed by 5 bases and J by 4 bases, leaving 17 bases between them. The CDR3 reads CASSTLEGLGTEAFF. CDR3 in DNA: TGTGCCAGCAGTACACTGGAGGGGCTGGGCACTGAAGCTTTCTTT. Complete variable domain (other parts from reference TRBV28 and TRBJ1-1): DVKVTQSSRYLVKRTGEKVFLECVQDMDHENMFWYRQDPGLGLRLIYFSYDVKMKEKGDIPEGYSVSREKKERFSLILESASTNQTSMYLCASSTLEGLGTEAFFGQGTRLTVV.

The chain recombines TRBV6-6 with TRBJ2-5; 7 bases fit TRBD1. The CDR3 has 12 amino acids. Germline assignment: CDR1 MNHNY and CDR2 SVGAGI (reference sequence). V lost 6 bases and J lost 2; bases outside the gene matches: 0. The CDR3 DNA reads as TGTGCCAGCAGGGGACAGCAAGAGACCCAGTACTTC. Translation: CASRGQQETQYF.